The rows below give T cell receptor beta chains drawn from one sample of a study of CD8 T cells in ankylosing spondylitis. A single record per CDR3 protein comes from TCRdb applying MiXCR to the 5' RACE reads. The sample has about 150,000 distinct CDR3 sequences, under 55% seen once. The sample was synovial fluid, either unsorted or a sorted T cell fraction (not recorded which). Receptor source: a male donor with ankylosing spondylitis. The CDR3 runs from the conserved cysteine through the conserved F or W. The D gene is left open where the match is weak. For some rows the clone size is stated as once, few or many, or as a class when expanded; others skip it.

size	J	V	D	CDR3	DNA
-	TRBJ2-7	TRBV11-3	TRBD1	CASSLEAGQVAYEQYF	TGTGCCAGCAGCTTAGAGGCCGGACAGGTCGCCTACGAGCAGTACTTC
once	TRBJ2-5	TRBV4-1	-	CASSRGGKETQYF	TGCGCCAGCAGCCGCGGCGGAAAAGAGACCCAGTACTTC
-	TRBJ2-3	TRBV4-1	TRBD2	CASSQQGLANTDTQYF	TGCGCCAGCAGCCAACAAGGACTAGCTAACACAGATACGCAGTATTTT
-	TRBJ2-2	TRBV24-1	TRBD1	CATKRAPRGLGELFF	TGTGCCACCAAGCGAGCCCCCAGGGGGCTAGGGGAGCTGTTTTTT
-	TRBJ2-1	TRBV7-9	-	CASSFFSGPPNNEQFF	TGTGCCAGCAGCTTTTTCAGCGGGCCCCCGAACAATGAGCAGTTCTTC
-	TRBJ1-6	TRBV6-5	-	CASSYSIGSPLHF	TGTGCCAGCAGTTACTCGATAGGTTCACCCCTCCACTTT
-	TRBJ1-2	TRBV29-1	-	CSVEVGGLFGYTF	TGCAGCGTTGAGGTGGGGGGGCTGTTTGGCTACACCTTC
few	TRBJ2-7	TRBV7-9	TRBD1	CASSLAGTGGVEQYF	TGTGCCAGCAGCTTAGCCGGGACAGGGGGCGTCGAGCAGTACTTC
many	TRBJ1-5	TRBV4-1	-	CASSLGGGRQGNQPQHF	TGCGCCAGCAGCCTCGGGGGCGGGCGGCAGGGGAATCAGCCCCAGCATTTT
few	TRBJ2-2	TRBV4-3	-	CASSQAFGRQESTGELFF	TGCGCCAGCAGCCAAGCGTTCGGAAGACAGGAGTCTACCGGGGAGCTGTTTTTT
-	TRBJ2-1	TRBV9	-	CASSDGGPLLSYNEQFF	TGTGCCAGCAGCGACGGGGGGCCCCTTCTCTCCTACAATGAGCAGTTCTTC
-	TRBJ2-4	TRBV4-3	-	CASSQDRTGEAKNIQYF	TGCGCCAGCAGCCAAGATAGGACGGGAGAAGCCAAAAACATTCAGTACTTC
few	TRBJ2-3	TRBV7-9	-	CASSLQQGRADTQYF	TGTGCCAGCAGCTTACAACAGGGAAGGGCAGATACGCAGTATTTT
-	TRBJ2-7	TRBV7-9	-	CASSAGLYEQYF	TGTGCCAGCAGCGCCGGGCTCTACGAGCAGTACTTC
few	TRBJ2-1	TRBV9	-	CASSPYHADNEQFF	TGTGCCAGCAGCCCCTATCACGCAGACAATGAGCAGTTCTTC
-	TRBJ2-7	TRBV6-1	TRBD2	CASSTTSASSYEQYF	TGTGCCAGCAGTACGACTAGCGCAAGCTCCTACGAGCAGTACTTC
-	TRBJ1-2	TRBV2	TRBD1	CASSQGTAHYGYTF	TGTGCCAGCAGTCAGGGGACAGCGCACTATGGCTACACCTTC
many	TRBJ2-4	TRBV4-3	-	CASSPTGDSKNIQYF	TGCGCCAGCAGCCCAACGGGGGACAGCAAAAACATTCAGTACTTC
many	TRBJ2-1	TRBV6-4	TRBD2	CASSDVGGAYNEQFF	TGTGCCAGCAGTGACGTCGGGGGGGCCTACAATGAGCAGTTCTTC
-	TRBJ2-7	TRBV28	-	CASSFGAEISYEQYF	TGTGCCAGCAGTTTTGGGGCAGAGATCTCCTACGAGCAGTACTTC
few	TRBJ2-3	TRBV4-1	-	CASSQEVQTKQYF	TGCGCCAGCAGCCAAGAAGTACAGACCAAGCAGTATTTT
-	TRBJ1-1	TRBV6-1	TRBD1	CASSPDRVVGEAFF	TGTGCCAGCAGCCCGGACAGGGTCGTTGGTGAAGCTTTCTTT
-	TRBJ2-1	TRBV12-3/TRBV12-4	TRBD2	CASSLELAGTDEQFF	TGTGCCAGCAGTTTGGAGCTAGCGGGAACCGATGAGCAGTTCTTC
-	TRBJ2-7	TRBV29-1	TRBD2	CSVLKGGDEQYF	TGCAGCGTTCTCAAGGGAGGGGACGAGCAGTACTTC
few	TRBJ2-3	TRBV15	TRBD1	CATSRPPGQGSSSTDTQYF	TGTGCCACCAGCAGACCCCCGGGACAGGGGTCCTCGAGCACAGATACGCAGTATTTT
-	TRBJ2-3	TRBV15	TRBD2	CATLQREGTDTQYF	TGTGCCACCCTACAGCGGGAAGGCACAGATACGCAGTATTTT
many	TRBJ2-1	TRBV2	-	CASSEGAGGFNEQFF	TGTGCCAGCAGCGAGGGGGCGGGGGGCTTCAATGAGCAGTTCTTC
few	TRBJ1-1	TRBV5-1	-	CASSVDSMNTEAFF	TGCGCCAGCAGCGTGGACAGTATGAACACTGAAGCTTTCTTT
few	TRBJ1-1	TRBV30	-	CAWSLTEGYTEAFF	TGTGCCTGGAGTTTAACGGAAGGATACACTGAAGCTTTCTTT
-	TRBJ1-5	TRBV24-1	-	CATSDFEGWGNQPQHF	TGTGCCACCAGTGATTTTGAGGGATGGGGCAATCAGCCCCAGCATTTT
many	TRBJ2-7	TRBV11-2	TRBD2	CASTTGTPFGTNTYEQYF	TGTGCCAGCACCACGGGTACCCCGTTCGGGACTAATACCTACGAGCAGTACTTC
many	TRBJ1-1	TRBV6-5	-	CASSDSGTPTEAFF	TGTGCCAGCAGTGACTCCGGGACACCCACTGAAGCTTTCTTT
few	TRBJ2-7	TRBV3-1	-	CASSRSPVPALYEQYF	TGTGCCAGCTCCCGGTCTCCCGTCCCCGCCCTCTACGAGCAGTACTTC
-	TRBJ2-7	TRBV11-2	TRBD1	CASTPPDRDSVYEQYF	TGTGCCAGCACCCCCCCCGACAGGGATAGCGTATACGAGCAGTACTTC
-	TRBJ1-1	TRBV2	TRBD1	CASPKTGVGTEAFF	TGTGCCAGCCCTAAGACAGGGGTTGGCACTGAAGCTTTCTTT
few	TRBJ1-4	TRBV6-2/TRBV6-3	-	CASSYHEKLFF	TGTGCCAGCAGTTACCATGAAAAACTGTTTTTT
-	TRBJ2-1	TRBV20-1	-	CSAYGLGEQFF	TGCAGTGCTTACGGACTTGGTGAGCAGTTCTTC
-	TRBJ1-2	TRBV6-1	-	CASSDTGSGYGYTF	TGTGCCAGCAGTGACACAGGGTCCGGCTATGGCTACACCTTC
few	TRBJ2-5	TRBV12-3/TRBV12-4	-	CASSFGRAGTQYF	TGTGCCAGCAGTTTCGGCCGAGCGGGGACCCAGTACTTC
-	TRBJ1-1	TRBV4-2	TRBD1	CASQIDRGNTEAFF	TGTGCCAGCCAGATAGACAGGGGGAACACTGAAGCTTTCTTT
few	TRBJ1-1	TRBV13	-	CASSLVTEAFF	TGTGCCAGCAGCTTAGTCACTGAAGCTTTCTTT
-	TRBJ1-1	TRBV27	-	CASSLAGGANTEAFF	TGTGCCAGCAGCCTCGCCGGCGGGGCTAACACTGAAGCTTTCTTT
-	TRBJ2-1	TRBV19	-	CASSRPGSSYNEQFF	TGTGCCAGTAGTCGACCGGGATCCTCTTACAATGAGCAGTTCTTC
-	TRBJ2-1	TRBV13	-	CASSADGSAKNEQFF	TGTGCCAGCAGCGCGGATGGATCTGCCAAGAATGAGCAGTTCTTC
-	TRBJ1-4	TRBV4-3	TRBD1	CASSQDGQGKEKLFF	TGCGCCAGCAGCCAAGATGGACAGGGAAAGGAAAAACTGTTTTTT
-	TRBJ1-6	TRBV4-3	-	CASSQAPDGYAGPLHF	TGCGCCAGCAGCCAAGCCCCGGACGGATACGCGGGGCCCCTCCACTTT
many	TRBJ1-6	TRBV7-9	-	CAGSGPSYNSPLHF	TGTGCCGGGAGCGGACCCTCCTATAATTCACCCCTCCACTTT
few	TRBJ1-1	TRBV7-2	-	CASSSLGWGLTEAFF	TGTGCCAGCAGCTCCTTAGGCTGGGGTCTTACTGAAGCTTTCTTT
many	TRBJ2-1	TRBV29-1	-	CSAREYEQFF	TGCAGCGCGAGGGAGTATGAGCAGTTCTTC
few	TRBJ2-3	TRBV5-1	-	CASSYGLTDTQYF	TGCGCCAGCAGCTATGGACTTACAGATACGCAGTATTTT
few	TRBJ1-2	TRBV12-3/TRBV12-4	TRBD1	CASSQGAPPWGYTF	TGTGCCAGCTCCCAGGGGGCCCCACCATGGGGCTACACCTTC
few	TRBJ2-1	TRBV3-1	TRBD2	CASSRTSGRFYYNEQFF	TGTGCCAGCAGTCGGACTAGCGGGAGGTTTTACTACAATGAGCAGTTCTTC
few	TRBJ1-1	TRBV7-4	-	CASTRAFVTEAFF	TGTGCCAGCACCCGGGCGTTCGTCACTGAAGCTTTCTTT